Listed here is a single T cell receptor (beta chain). The data were obtained in a study of blood T cell repertoires in COVID-19. Study in general: Samples taken during acute and convalescent COVID-19 were collected in the United States, Italy and Spain. In each case, the material was cDNA or gDNA derived from T cells, B-cell-depleted T cells, or PBMCs.

Under the authors' procedure: Reference gene primer amplification yielded estimated nucleated cell counts. Clones were read by immunoSEQ multiplex PCR, and TCRdb kept only the in-frame ones, dropping some. V and J calls and clone size are given by that table; D and trimming were obtained from the DNA. The sample lists about 110,000 clones, approximately 87% seen once, with roughly 18% in the top ten. From germline, CDR1 is SQVTM and CDR2 ANQGSEA. CDR3 length: 12 amino acids. Trimming took 4 bases from V and 8 from J, leaving 14 bases between them. The sample comprised peripheral blood. The rearrangement links TRBV29-1 to TRBJ1-2; D is possibly TRBD1 (5 bases). This TCR came from a woman aged 60-75 years with acute or convalescent COVID-19. The DNA for the CDR3 is TGCAGCGTTGTCGACAGTTTTGGCGGCTACACCTTC. Translating gives CSVVDSFGGYTF.